The rows below give T cell receptor beta chains drawn from one sample of a study of prognosis after radiotherapy for stage I lung cancer. A single record per CDR3 protein comes from TCRdb applying MiXCR to the multiplex PCR reads. The table shows roughly 18,000 distinct CDR3 sequences, with 40% to 50% occurring only once. The starting material was PBMCs, obtained before or after stereotactic body radiation therapy (not recorded which). The origin of the receptors is a donor of 50 years or more with non-small cell lung cancer. Both conserved end residues are part of each CDR3. A D gene is named only where the DNA matches it firmly. Size tells how often a clone was seen (once, few, many) or the class of an expanded clone, and some rows leave it out.

J | length | V | size | D | CDR3 | DNA
TRBJ2-7 | 14 | TRBV24-1 | medium-sized | NA | CATSDRDIAYEQYF | TGTGCCACCAGTGACCGGGACATTGCCTACGAGCAGTACTTC
TRBJ2-3 | 13 | TRBV12-3/TRBV12-4 | many | NA | CASSSRVPGTQYF | TGTGCCAGCAGTTCCAGGGTCCCCGGTACGCAGTATTTT
TRBJ1-6 | 14 | TRBV20-1 | NA | TRBD1 | CSAKGTGYNSPLHF | TGCAGTGCCAAAGGGACAGGGTATAATTCACCTCTCCACTTT
TRBJ2-1 | 14 | TRBV9 | many | TRBD2 | CASSVDPSGNEQFF | TGTGCCAGCAGCGTAGATCCTAGCGGCAATGAGCAGTTCTTC
TRBJ2-7 | 14 | TRBV7-9 | NA | NA | CASSRPGSNNEQYF | TGTGCCAGCAGCCGGCCCGGGTCTAATAACGAGCAGTACTTC
TRBJ1-4 | 12 | TRBV28 | many | NA | CASSLPNEKLFF | TGTGCCAGCAGTTTACCGAATGAAAAACTGTTTTTT
TRBJ1-2 | 16 | TRBV27 | NA | NA | CASSTSGDQRAYGYTF | TGTGCCAGCAGTACTAGCGGGGACCAACGGGCCTATGGCTACACCTTC
TRBJ1-1 | 14 | TRBV18 | many | NA | CASSPNQMNTEAFF | TGTGCCAGCTCCCCCAACCAGATGAACACTGAAGCTTTCTTT
TRBJ2-1 | 15 | TRBV11-2 | NA | NA | CASSLFNGIHNEQFF | TGTGCCAGCAGCTTATTCAACGGGATTCACAATGAGCAGTTCTTC
TRBJ1-2 | 14 | TRBV5-1 | NA | TRBD1 | CASSWRTGGRGYTF | TGCGCCAGCAGCTGGAGGACAGGGGGTCGGGGCTACACCTTC
TRBJ2-2 | 13 | TRBV10-3 | many | NA | CAIPRTDTGELFF | TGTGCCATCCCCAGGACGGACACCGGGGAGCTGTTTTTT
TRBJ2-1 | 15 | TRBV9 | many | NA | CASSPTAGSYNEQFF | TGTGCCAGCAGCCCCACGGCGGGGAGCTACAATGAGCAGTTCTTC
TRBJ2-7 | 16 | TRBV2 | many | NA | CASNKQGAGLGYEQYF | TGTGCCAGCAATAAACAGGGTGCAGGCCTGGGCTACGAGCAGTACTTC
TRBJ2-2 | 16 | TRBV2 | many | TRBD2 | CASTQTSGRSTGELFF | TGTGCCAGCACTCAGACTAGCGGGAGAAGTACCGGGGAGCTGTTTTTT
TRBJ2-3 | 17 | TRBV11-2 | many | TRBD2 | CASSGTGGRGGSDTQYF | TGTGCCAGCTCCGGTACCGGGGGGCGGGGGGGATCAGATACGCAGTATTTT
TRBJ1-2 | 15 | TRBV18 | many | TRBD1 | CASSPTTGNDYGYTF | TGTGCCAGCTCACCAACGACAGGGAATGACTATGGCTACACCTTC
TRBJ1-3 | 16 | TRBV28 | medium-sized | NA | CASSLVGTDSGNTIYF | TGTGCCAGCAGTTTGGTGGGTACGGACTCTGGAAACACCATATATTTT
TRBJ2-6 | 17 | TRBV25-1 | NA | NA | CASSESYSGSGANVLTF | TGTGCCAGCAGTGAATCCTACTCGGGATCTGGGGCCAACGTCCTGACTTTC
TRBJ2-3 | 14 | TRBV5-1 | many | NA | CASSLETSTDTQYF | TGCGCCAGCAGCTTGGAGACTAGCACAGATACGCAGTATTTT
TRBJ2-1 | 16 | TRBV20-1 | many | NA | CSARDLTPSAYNEQFF | TGCAGTGCTAGAGATCTTACGCCTAGCGCCTACAATGAGCAGTTCTTC
TRBJ2-1 | 17 | TRBV28 | NA | TRBD2 | CASSSPFGLAGGNEQFF | TGTGCCAGCAGTTCACCCTTCGGACTAGCGGGTGGAAATGAGCAGTTCTTC
TRBJ2-3 | 15 | TRBV11-2 | NA | TRBD2 | CASSLGGRAQDTQYF | TGTGCCAGCAGCTTGGGGGGGAGGGCCCAAGATACGCAGTATTTT
TRBJ1-5 | 12 | TRBV27 | many | NA | CASSPLNQPQHF | TGTGCCAGCAGTCCACTAAATCAGCCCCAGCATTTT
TRBJ1-1 | 13 | TRBV2 | once | NA | CASGGHRNTEAFF | TGTGCCAGCGGGGGACATAGGAACACTGAAGCTTTCTTT
TRBJ1-3 | 15 | TRBV2 | NA | TRBD1 | CAISGGRSSGNTIYF | TGTGCCATCTCAGGGGGCAGGAGCTCTGGAAACACCATATATTTT
TRBJ2-5 | 14 | TRBV18 | many | TRBD1 | CASSPRDRGETQYF | TGTGCCAGCTCACCACGGGACAGGGGAGAGACCCAGTACTTC
TRBJ2-5 | 15 | TRBV19 | NA | TRBD1 | CASSMGQGRRETQYF | TGTGCCAGTAGTATGGGACAGGGGCGTCGAGAGACCCAGTACTTC
TRBJ2-1 | 11 | TRBV28 | medium-sized | NA | CATDGPNEQFF | TGTGCCACCGACGGTCCCAATGAGCAGTTCTTC
TRBJ1-2 | 14 | TRBV5-1 | medium-sized | TRBD1 | CASSGGQGADGYTF | TGCGCCAGCAGCGGAGGACAGGGGGCGGATGGCTACACCTTC